The 13 T cell receptor beta chains presented below share a single source sample, sequenced in a study of Graves' ophthalmopathy and Graves' hyperthyroidism. Amplification of the TCR beta CDR3 regions used RNA transcripts (as template). The workflow started with a first-round RT-PCR run with HTBI primers and then moved on to a second-round multiplex PCR. TCRdb itself ran the multiplex PCR reads through MiXCR, one entry per CDR3 protein. In the table there are about 40,000 distinct CDR3 sequences, 40% to 65% of which are singletons. The sample consisted of peripheral blood. The source is an adult man with Graves' ophthalmopathy.

The V call is TRBV7-6, the J call TRBJ1-6; a weak D match, TRBD1 (5 bases). V was clipped by 1 base and J by 7 bases, with 8 bases between them. Germline V gene sequence: CDR1 SGHVS, CDR2 FNYEAQ. The CDR3 totals 14 residues. CDR3 DNA sequence: TGTGCCAGCAGCTTAGGACAGCGGAATTCACCCCTCCACTTT. It specifies CASSLGQRNSPLHF.

V is TRBV28 and J is TRBJ1-4; no firm D call. This CDR3 has 14 amino acids. CDR1 is MDHEN, CDR2 SYDVKM, per germline. Trimming pared 4 bases from V and 5 bases from J, leaving 11 bases between. The chain's CDR3 is CASSYGIGNEKLFF. The CDR3 DNA reads as TGTGCCAGCAGTTATGGTATTGGAAATGAAAAACTGTTTTTT. Combining the CDR3 with reference TRBV28 and TRBJ1-4 gives the whole variable domain DVKVTQSSRYLVKRTGEKVFLECVQDMDHENMFWYRQDPGLGLRLIYFSYDVKMKEKGDIPEGYSVSREKKERFSLILESASTNQTSMYLCASSYGIGNEKLFFGSGTQLSVL.

This clonotype showed up many times. The V call is TRBV5-4, the J call TRBJ2-2, with 9 bases matching TRBD2. V shed 4 bases and J 5 bases; nucleotides not matched to a gene: 9. CDR1 is SGHNT, CDR2 YYREEE, per germline (reference sequence). The CDR3 covers 16 residues. CDR3 protein: CASSLHSGGGTGELFF. The CDR3 nucleotides are TGTGCCAGCAGCCTCCATAGCGGGGGTGGAACCGGGGAGCTGTTTTTT.

This clonotype has ten or more counts. The chain joins TRBV9 to TRBJ2-2; weak D call: TRBD1 (6 bases). CDR3 size: 15 residues. The V end lost 4 bases, the J end lost 0 bases, and 10 bases lay between the germline ends. CDR1 SGDLS and CDR2 YYNGEE come from the germline V gene. The CDR3 reads CASSPGTSNTGELFF. DNA for the CDR3: TGTGCCAGCAGCCCGGGGACATCGAACACCGGGGAGCTGTTTTTT.

J is TRBJ2-5 and V is TRBV20-1, with 10 bases aligning to TRBD1. V gave up 5 bases and J gave up 4 bases; unmatched junction bases: 4. Looked up from germline, CDR1 is DFQATT and CDR2 is SNEGSKA (reference sequence). CDR3 size: 13 residues. The DNA for the CDR3 is TGCAGTGCTTCCGGGACAGGGGTAGAGACCCAGTACTTC. This translates into CSASGTGVETQYF.

Many counts were recorded for this clonotype. The rearrangement uses TRBV4-3 and TRBJ1-4, with a weak D call TRBD1 (5 bases). The germline V and J ends were trimmed by 4 bases and 5 bases, with 14 bases remaining between them. The CDR3 contains 15 residues. Germline-derived CDR1 and CDR2 are LGHNA and YSLEER. DNA for the CDR3: TGCGCCAGCAGCCTGCTCAAGGGGACGAATGAAAAACTGTTTTTT. Translation: CASSLLKGTNEKLFF.

This clonotype was counted at least ten times. The chain combines TRBV6-5 with TRBJ2-5; 7 bases line up with TRBD2. The germline gives CDR1 MNHEY, CDR2 SVGAGI. The CDR3 runs 19 residues. J lost 2 bases, V lost 0 bases, and 15 bases had no gene match. In nucleotides, the CDR3 is TGTGCCAGCAGTTACTCGTCTAGCGGAGCAGAACTCCTACAAGAGACCCAGTACTTC. Encoded protein: CASSYSSSGAELLQETQYF.

This clonotype turned up a few times. With a much larger clone just one base away, this may be a read error. V gene TRBV6-2 or TRBV6-3 combines with J gene TRBJ2-1, with D hard to call. Germline V lookup: CDR1 MNHEY, CDR2 SVGEGT. This CDR3 has 12 amino acids. V gave up 7 bases and J gave up 6 bases, with 10 bases separating them. CDR3 loop: CASNYLANEQFF. The CDR3, as DNA: TGTGCCAGCAATTATTTAGCCAATGAGCAGTTCTTC.

By share, this clonotype ranks as medium-sized (0.01 to 0.1%). The chain joins TRBV7-9 to TRBJ2-7; unclear D gene. This CDR3 comprises 12 residues. Germline V gene sequence: CDR1 SEHNR, CDR2 FQNEAQ (reference sequence). Between the trimmed V and J ends, which lost 5 bases and 5 bases, there was a span of 10 bases. In nucleotides, the CDR3 is TGTGCCAGCAGCCCCCGTAGGGACGAGCAGTACTTC. It encodes CASSPRRDEQYF.

The count of this clonotype is one. The rearrangement joins TRBV7-9 to TRBJ2-1, with 8 bases fitting TRBD2. V was pared by 5 bases and J by 0 bases, with 3 bases of the junction left unmatched. CDR3 length: 15 residues. Germline assignment: CDR1 SEHNR and CDR2 FQNEAQ (reference sequence). CDR3 region: CASSDGTSSYNEQFF. CDR3 in DNA: TGTGCCAGCAGCGACGGGACTAGCTCCTACAATGAGCAGTTCTTC.

Of note for this clonotype: A much larger clone lies one base from this, so it may be a read error. The chain uses TRBV30 and TRBJ1-6, with 8 bases matching TRBD1. Germline lookup yields CDR1 GTSNPN and CDR2 SVGIG (reference sequence). The CDR3 has 13 amino acids. CDR3 region: CAWAGQGFSPPHF. Here the CDR3 DNA reads TGTGCCTGGGCCGGACAGGGCTTTTCACCCCCCCACTTT.

This clonotype was seen ten or more times. V gene TRBV29-1 combines with J gene TRBJ2-2, with D possibly matching TRBD1 (6 bases). With 7 bases removed from V and 3 bases from J, the gap between germline ends came to 12 bases. CDR1 and CDR2 (germline): SQVTM, ANQGSEA. This CDR3 is 13 amino acids long. The CDR3 reads CSAQGLDTGELFF. The CDR3, as DNA: TGCAGCGCCCAGGGGTTGGACACCGGGGAGCTGTTTTTT.

This sequence joins TRBV24-1 and TRBJ2-5, with TRBD1 matching over 7 bases. The CDR3 is made up of 15 amino acids. Unmatched junction bases numbered 11, after V lost 7 bases and J lost 4 bases. Germline V gene data show CDR1 as KGHDR and CDR2 as SFDVKD. This CDR3 is CATRHPRQGGETQYF. The CDR3, as DNA: TGTGCCACCAGACACCCCCGACAGGGTGGAGAGACCCAGTACTTC.